This TCR beta chain was identified during a study of T cells in Graves' hyperthyroidism and ophthalmopathy. Exclusions: uncontrolled infection, other autoimmune disease, pregnancy, lactation. RNA transcripts provided the source from which TCR beta CDR3 regions were amplified. The HTBI primer set served for first-round RT-PCR of the TCR CDR3. One entry per CDR3 protein results from TCRdb running MiXCR on the multiplex PCR reads. The data show about 210,000 distinct CDR3 sequences, about 15% seen once. Germline lookup yields CDR1 PRHDT and CDR2 FYEKMQ (reference sequence). Trimming removed 2 bases from V and 4 bases from J, with 14 bases in between. The length of the CDR3 is 15 residues. This clonotype has just a few counts.

This TCR was sampled from a man aged 50 or older with Graves' hyperthyroidism. The material sequenced was blood. This sequence joins TRBV13 and TRBJ2-5, with D possibly TRBD2 on 6 matching bases. CDR3 residues: CASSLKGGTGETQYF. As DNA, the CDR3 is TGTGCCAGCAGCTTAAAGGGCGGGACGGGAGAGACCCAGTACTTC.